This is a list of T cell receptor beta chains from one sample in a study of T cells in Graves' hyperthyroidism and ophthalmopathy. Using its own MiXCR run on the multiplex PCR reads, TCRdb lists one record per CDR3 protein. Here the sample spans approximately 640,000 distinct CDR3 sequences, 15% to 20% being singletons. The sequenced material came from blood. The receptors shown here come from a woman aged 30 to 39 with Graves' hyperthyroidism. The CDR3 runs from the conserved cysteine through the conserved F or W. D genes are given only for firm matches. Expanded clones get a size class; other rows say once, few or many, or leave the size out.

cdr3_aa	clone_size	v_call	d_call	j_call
CAWSVLRTSGPNTGELFF	-	TRBV30	TRBD2	TRBJ2-2
CASSSWGGGGRSYEQYF	-	TRBV7-8	-	TRBJ2-7
CASGRDSGSNEQFF	many	TRBV27	TRBD2	TRBJ2-1
CASSLSATSGPIRNANTGELFF	-	TRBV27	TRBD2	TRBJ2-2
CASSQTGEHTEAFF	many	TRBV2	TRBD1	TRBJ1-1
CASSSPGQGFAYTF	-	TRBV28	TRBD1	TRBJ1-2
CASSLEGPGQGDTEAFF	-	TRBV7-2	TRBD1	TRBJ1-1
CASSPGQGRSPLHF	many	TRBV7-9	TRBD1	TRBJ1-6
CASDGTSASSYNEQFF	-	TRBV19	TRBD2	TRBJ2-1
CATSREGPGGDNGYTF	many	TRBV15	TRBD1	TRBJ1-2
CASSFPNTEAFF	many	TRBV12-3/TRBV12-4	-	TRBJ1-1
CSARSGRVSHEQFF	many	TRBV20-1	TRBD2	TRBJ2-1
CASNPGQGIKADTQYF	many	TRBV7-2	TRBD1	TRBJ2-3
CASSLGDTFYTF	many	TRBV7-9	-	TRBJ1-2
CASSFVLADTQYF	many	TRBV5-5	-	TRBJ2-3
CSAPRDSQETQYF	many	TRBV20-1	-	TRBJ2-5
CASSVTSGRVRSYNEQFF	-	TRBV12-3/TRBV12-4	TRBD2	TRBJ2-1
CASSEARLNQPQHF	many	TRBV2	-	TRBJ1-5
CASRLAGTAGELFF	many	TRBV7-9	-	TRBJ2-2
CASSVVGESSYNEQFF	few	TRBV9	-	TRBJ2-1
CASTPGGVVVGYTF	many	TRBV28	-	TRBJ1-2
CASSFIVGFSYNEQFF	-	TRBV27	-	TRBJ2-1
CASSGGTGIQPQHF	many	TRBV5-5	TRBD1	TRBJ1-5
CSARGATTDTQYF	many	TRBV20-1	-	TRBJ2-3
CASSQDFQSSYEQYF	-	TRBV2	-	TRBJ2-7
CASTRDRGFADTQYF	many	TRBV2	TRBD1	TRBJ2-3
CSARDHRDASYEQYF	many	TRBV20-1	-	TRBJ2-7
CASSLARVARYNEQFF	-	TRBV7-2	-	TRBJ2-1
CASSLWDIAHEQYF	many	TRBV13	-	TRBJ2-7
CSARVSGTTYEQYF	few	TRBV20-1	-	TRBJ2-7
CASSLVLLNTEAFF	many	TRBV7-2	-	TRBJ1-1
CASSRGDLNTGELFF	few	TRBV28	-	TRBJ2-2
CASSVRGGQYNSPLHF	many	TRBV2	TRBD1	TRBJ1-6
CASSPSGEPTGGRADTQYF	once	TRBV6-2/TRBV6-3	TRBD1	TRBJ2-3
CSVEGSRQETQYF	many	TRBV29-1	-	TRBJ2-5
CASSIYLAGGNEQFF	-	TRBV19	TRBD2	TRBJ2-1
CSVRGGNGYEQHF	-	TRBV29-1	-	TRBJ2-7